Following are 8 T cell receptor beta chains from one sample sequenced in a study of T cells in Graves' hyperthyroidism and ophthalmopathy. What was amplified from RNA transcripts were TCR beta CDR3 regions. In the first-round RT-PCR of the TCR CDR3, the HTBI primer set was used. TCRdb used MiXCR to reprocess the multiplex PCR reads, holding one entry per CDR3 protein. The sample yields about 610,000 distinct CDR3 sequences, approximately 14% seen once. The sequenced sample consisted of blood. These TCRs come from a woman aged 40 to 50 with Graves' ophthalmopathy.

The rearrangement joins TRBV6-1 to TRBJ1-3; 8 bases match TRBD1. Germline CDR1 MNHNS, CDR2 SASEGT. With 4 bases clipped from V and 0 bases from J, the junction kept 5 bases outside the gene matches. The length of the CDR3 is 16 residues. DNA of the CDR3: TGTGCCAGCAGTGTGGGACAGGCGACCTCTGGAAACACCATATATTTT. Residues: CASSVGQATSGNTIYF.

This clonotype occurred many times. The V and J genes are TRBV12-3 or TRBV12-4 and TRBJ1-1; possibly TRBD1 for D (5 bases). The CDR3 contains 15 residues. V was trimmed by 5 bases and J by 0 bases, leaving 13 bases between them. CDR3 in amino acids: CASSTSSGLNTEAFF. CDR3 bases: TGTGCCAGCAGTACTAGCTCGGGACTGAACACTGAAGCTTTCTTT.

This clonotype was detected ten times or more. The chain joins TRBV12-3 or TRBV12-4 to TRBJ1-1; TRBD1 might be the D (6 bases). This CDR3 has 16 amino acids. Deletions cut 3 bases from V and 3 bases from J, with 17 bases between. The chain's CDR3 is CASSFYTPSGDTEAFF. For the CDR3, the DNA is TGTGCCAGCAGTTTTTATACCCCGTCAGGGGACACTGAAGCTTTCTTT.

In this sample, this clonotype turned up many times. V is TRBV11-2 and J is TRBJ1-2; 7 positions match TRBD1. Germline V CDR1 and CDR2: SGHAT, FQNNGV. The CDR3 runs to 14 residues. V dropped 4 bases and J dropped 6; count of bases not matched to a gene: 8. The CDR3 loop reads CASSSEADRDGYTF. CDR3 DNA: TGTGCCAGCAGCTCAGAGGCTGACAGGGATGGCTACACCTTC.

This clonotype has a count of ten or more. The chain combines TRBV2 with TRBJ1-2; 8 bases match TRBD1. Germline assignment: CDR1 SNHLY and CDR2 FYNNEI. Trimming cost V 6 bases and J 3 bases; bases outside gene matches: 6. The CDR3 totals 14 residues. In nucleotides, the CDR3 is TGTGCCAGCAGAGGACAGGGTGTCGACTATGGCTACACCTTC. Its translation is CASRGQGVDYGYTF.

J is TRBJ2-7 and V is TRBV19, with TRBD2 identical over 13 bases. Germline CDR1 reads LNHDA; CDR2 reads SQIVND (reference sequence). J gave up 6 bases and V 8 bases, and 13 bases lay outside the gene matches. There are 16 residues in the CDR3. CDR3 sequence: CASGALGTSGVSEQYF. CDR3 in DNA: TGTGCCAGTGGAGCACTGGGGACTAGCGGGGTTTCCGAGCAGTACTTC.

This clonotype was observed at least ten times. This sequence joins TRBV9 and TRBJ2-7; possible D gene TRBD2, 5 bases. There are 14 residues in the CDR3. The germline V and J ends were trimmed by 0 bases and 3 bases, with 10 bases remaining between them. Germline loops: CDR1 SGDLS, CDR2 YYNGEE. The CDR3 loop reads CASSVAEGFYEQYF. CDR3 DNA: TGTGCCAGCAGCGTAGCTGAGGGTTTCTACGAGCAGTACTTC.

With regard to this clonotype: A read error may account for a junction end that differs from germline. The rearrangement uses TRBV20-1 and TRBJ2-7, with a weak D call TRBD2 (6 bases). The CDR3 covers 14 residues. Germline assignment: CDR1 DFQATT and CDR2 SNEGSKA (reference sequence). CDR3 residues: CSARGGTRYEEPYF. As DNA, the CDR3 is TGCAGTGCTAGGGGCGGGACTCGATATGAAGAGCCGTACTTC.